This T cell receptor (beta chain) was sequenced during a study of blood T cell repertoires in COVID-19. As for the study in general: COVID-19 samples, acute and convalescent, were from the United States, Italy and Spain.

The data were produced by immunoSEQ multiplex PCR, yet TCRdb's version contains in-frame clones alone and is incomplete. Among 140,000 to 150,000 clones listed, around four fifths were seen once. The CDR3 covers 16 residues. From germline, CDR1 is GTSNPN and CDR2 SVGIG (reference sequence). The germline V and J ends were trimmed by 2 bases and 4 bases, with 20 bases remaining between them. The chain carries TRBV30 and TRBJ1-2; D is possibly TRBD1 (5 bases). Sample: peripheral blood. This receptor was obtained from a woman aged 40 to 55 with active or convalescent COVID-19. The CDR3 region is CAWSFRSGVGGYGYTF. Written as DNA, the CDR3 is TGTGCCTGGAGTTTTAGGAGTGGGGTGGGGGGCTATGGCTACACCTTC.